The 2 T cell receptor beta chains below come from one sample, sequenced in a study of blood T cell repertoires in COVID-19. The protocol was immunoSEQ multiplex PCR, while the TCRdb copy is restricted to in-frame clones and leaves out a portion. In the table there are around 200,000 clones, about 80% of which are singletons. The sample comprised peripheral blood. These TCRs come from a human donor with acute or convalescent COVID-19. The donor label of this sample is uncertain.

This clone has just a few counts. CDR3 bases: TGTGCCAGCAGCCGGGACAATGAGCAGTTCTTC. Translation: CASSRDNEQFF. The chain couples TRBV11-3 to TRBJ2-1; D is unresolved. Germline V gene data show CDR1 as SGHNT and CDR2 as YENEEA. This CDR3 spans 11 amino acids. V gave up 5 bases and J gave up 5 bases, with 4 bases separating them.

CDR3 sequence: CASSPQTGLTYEQYF. The DNA for the CDR3 is TGTGCCAGCAGTCCCCAAACAGGTCTCACGTACGAGCAGTACTTC. The chain carries TRBV28 and TRBJ2-7; maybe TRBD1 (5 bases). The germline gives CDR1 MDHEN, CDR2 SYDVKM. The V end lost 5 bases, the J end lost 4 bases, and 18 bases lay between the germline ends. There are 15 residues in the CDR3.